The entry below describes one T cell receptor beta chain. This entry belongs to a study of blood T cell repertoires in COVID-19. As for the study in general: Material from acute and convalescent COVID-19 was sourced from the United States, Italy and Spain. Sources were T cells, B-cell-depleted T cells, or PBMCs; the material itself was cDNA or gDNA.

As originally analysed: The assay estimated nucleated cells by amplifying reference gene primers. Only in-frame clones appear in the TCRdb table, and some are missing; sequencing was by immunoSEQ multiplex PCR. V and J calls and clone size come straight from that table; D and trimming were deduced from the DNA. The profile shows roughly 260,000 clones, approximately 86% of them singletons. Trimming took 0 bases from V and 9 from J; bases not matched to a gene: 14. CDR1 and CDR2 (germline): LNHNV, YYDKDF (reference sequence). The CDR3 consists of 19 residues. The chain joins TRBV15 to TRBJ2-1, with TRBD2 matching 13 bases. The sequence was collected from a man aged 35 to 55 who had recovered from COVID-19. The sample consisted of peripheral blood. As DNA, the CDR3 is TGTGCCACCAGCAGAGATCAGAGGGGAAGACTAGCGGGGGGTACTGAGCAGTTCTTC. Its translation: CATSRDQRGRLAGGTEQFF.